Below, 14 T cell receptor beta chains from the same sample are listed, as sequenced in a study of T cells in Graves' hyperthyroidism and ophthalmopathy. The TCR beta CDR3 regions underwent amplification using RNA transcripts as the source. First-round RT-PCR of the TCR CDR3 relied on the HTBI primer set. Each CDR3 protein gets one entry after TCRdb re-called the multiplex PCR reads with MiXCR. There are 300,000 to 350,000 distinct CDR3 sequences in the sample; over 15% occur only once, and around 50% lies in the top ten. Specimen: blood. These TCRs come from a woman between 50 and 59 years old with Graves' hyperthyroidism.

This clonotype was seen at least ten times. The V call is TRBV5-1, the J call TRBJ2-3, with D perhaps matching TRBD2 (5 bases). Trimming pared 5 bases from V and 0 bases from J, leaving 13 bases between. Germline loops: CDR1 SGHRS, CDR2 YFSETQ. CDR3 length equals 15 residues. CDR3 residues: CASSIDRDSTDTQYF. CDR3 bases: TGCGCCAGCAGTATCGACCGGGATAGCACAGATACGCAGTATTTT.

This clonotype came up many times. The chain carries TRBV20-1 and TRBJ2-1; 10 bases are shared with TRBD2. Germline CDR1 is DFQATT and CDR2 is SNEGSKA (reference sequence). The CDR3 covers 14 residues. V lost 6 bases and J lost 8; bases outside the gene matches: 10. CDR3 loop: CSASELAGAYEQFF. The CDR3 bases are TGCAGTGCAAGCGAGCTAGCGGGAGCCTATGAGCAGTTCTTC.

This clonotype was counted ten times or more. The CDR3 DNA sequence: TGTGCCAGCAGCTTAGGACCCATGGGCTACACCTTC. Amino acid sequence: CASSLGPMGYTF. The V and J genes are TRBV11-2 and TRBJ1-2; D ambiguous. From germline, CDR1 is SGHAT and CDR2 FQNNGV. Deletions cut 1 base from V and 8 bases from J, with 8 bases between. This CDR3 is built from 12 residues.

This clonotype was found a few times. The V and J genes are TRBV6-1 and TRBJ2-2, with D unclear. Trimming removed 2 bases from V and 2 bases from J, with 12 bases in between. The CDR3 consists of 16 residues. Germline CDR1 is MNHNS and CDR2 is SASEGT. The CDR3 nucleotides read TGTGCCAGCAGTGAATTCACATATCCTAACACCGGGGAGCTGTTTTTT. Amino acid sequence: CASSEFTYPNTGELFF.

This clonotype appeared a few times. The chain carries TRBV20-1 and TRBJ1-4; D remains unclear. Per germline, CDR1 DFQATT and CDR2 SNEGSKA (reference sequence). The CDR3 has 15 amino acids. V gave up 0 bases and J gave up 5 bases, with 13 bases separating them. The DNA for the CDR3 is TGCAGTGCTAGAGAAAGTACGGGGATAAATGAAAAACTGTTTTTT. As protein: CSARESTGINEKLFF.

This clonotype was seen repeatedly, ten times or more. The V and J genes are TRBV6-2 or TRBV6-3 and TRBJ2-1; 9 bases are a match to TRBD2. CDR3 length: 11 amino acids. V lost 5 bases to trimming and J lost 13 bases; unmatched junction nucleotides: 3. The V gene's germline CDR1 is MNHEY and CDR2 SVGEGT. CDR3 in amino acids: CASSPGLAQFF. The CDR3 region has the DNA TGTGCCAGCAGTCCGGGACTAGCCCAGTTCTTC.

This clonotype was counted only a few times. V and J are TRBV29-1 and TRBJ1-2, with 12 bases identical to TRBD1. The CDR3 loop spans 15 amino acids. Germline values: CDR1 SQVTM, CDR2 ANQGSEA. J was trimmed by 7 bases and V by 0 bases; bases with no gene match: 6. The chain's CDR3 is CSVEDLGTGGSGYTF. CDR3 in DNA: TGCAGCGTTGAAGATCTTGGGACAGGGGGCTCTGGCTACACCTTC.

This chain links TRBV28 with TRBJ2-1, with D possibly TRBD2 on 6 matching bases. This CDR3 spans 15 amino acids. The V end lost 2 bases, the J end lost 5 bases, and 13 bases lay between the germline ends. The germline V gene encodes CDR1 MDHEN and CDR2 SYDVKM. The CDR3 bases are TGTGCCAGCAGTTTACGGGGACTCTTGGACAATGAGCAGTTCTTC. The encoded protein is CASSLRGLLDNEQFF.

This clonotype showed up many times. This chain links TRBV28 with TRBJ2-7; D gene unclear. The CDR3 runs 12 residues. The V end lost 6 bases, the J end lost 2 bases, and 8 bases lay between the germline ends. Germline V gene data show CDR1 as MDHEN and CDR2 as SYDVKM. The CDR3 DNA reads TGTGCCAGCAGGCAAAACCCCTACGAGCAGTACTTC. Translated: CASRQNPYEQYF.

The V call is TRBV10-3, the J call TRBJ1-2, with 7 bases lining up with TRBD1. V was pared by 9 bases and J by 8 bases, with 6 bases of the junction left unmatched. This CDR3 is 11 amino acids long. CDR1 is ENHRY, CDR2 SYGVKD, per germline. The DNA for the CDR3 is TGTGCCATAGGCACAGGGGACGGCTACACCTTC. This gives the protein CAIGTGDGYTF.

The chain recombines TRBV24-1 with TRBJ2-2; TRBD2 is a possible D gene (7 bases). CDR3 length equals 16 residues. V gave up 0 bases and J gave up 6 bases, with 13 bases separating them. Looked up from germline, CDR1 is KGHDR and CDR2 is SFDVKD. CDR3 coding DNA: TGTGCCACCAGTGATTTGCAGGGAGGGGGATCCGGGGAGCTGTTTTTT. Translated, it gives CATSDLQGGGSGELFF.

This clonotype was counted many times. The CDR3 region has the DNA TGTGCCAGCGAGCGCACTGAAGCTTTCTTT. It specifies CASERTEAFF. The J gene is TRBJ1-1, the V gene TRBV2; D is unclear. The germline V and J ends were trimmed by 8 bases and 4 bases, with 5 bases remaining between them. This CDR3 contains 10 residues. The germline V gene has CDR1 SNHLY and CDR2 FYNNEI.

V gene TRBV10-3 combines with J gene TRBJ1-1; tentatively, D is TRBD1 (5 bases). V gave up 10 bases and J gave up 0 bases, with 15 bases separating them. Germline CDR1 ENHRY, CDR2 SYGVKD. This CDR3 spans 14 amino acids. The CDR3 here is CATHPGTVNTEAFF. In DNA, the CDR3 is TGTGCCACCCACCCCGGGACGGTGAACACTGAAGCTTTCTTT.

This clonotype was seen repeatedly, ten times or more. The V and J genes are TRBV2 and TRBJ2-3, with 7 bases that match TRBD1. Germline CDR1 SNHLY, CDR2 FYNNEI. J gave up 1 base and V 7 bases, and 11 bases lay outside the gene matches. The CDR3 is 16 amino acids. Here the CDR3 DNA reads TGTGCCAGCACGCAATCACAGGGGACCCGCACAGATACGCAGTATTTT. It specifies CASTQSQGTRTDTQYF.